A single sample gave rise to the 17 T cell receptor beta chains below, sequenced in a study of PD-1 blockade in classical Hodgkin lymphoma. All patients relapsed after autologous stem cell transplantation, and brentuximab vedotin exposure varied. This table comes from immunoSEQ multiplex PCR, and its TCRdb copy is limited to in-frame clones, with some not included. The table lists some 20,000 clones, around 85% of them singletons. Sequences were derived from peripheral blood mononuclear cells (PBMCs), sampled at baseline. These receptors came from a human donor with classical Hodgkin lymphoma.

This chain joins TRBV7-9 and TRBJ2-1; 7 bases match TRBD2. CDR1 and CDR2 (germline): SEHNR, FQNEAQ (reference sequence). J lost 3 bases, V lost 5 bases, and 4 bases had no gene match. This CDR3 is 14 amino acids long. The CDR3 DNA reads as TGTGCCAGCAGCACCCAGCGGGGCTACAATGAGCAGTTCTTC. Its protein product is CASSTQRGYNEQFF.

The CDR3 spells CASSLSRSGGGTDTQYF. The CDR3 region has the DNA TGTGCCAGCAGCTTATCACGGAGCGGGGGGGGCACAGATACGCAGTATTTT. This sequence joins TRBV7-9 and TRBJ2-3, with 10 nucleotides matching TRBD2. This CDR3 has 17 amino acids. CDR1 is SEHNR and CDR2 is FQNEAQ in the germline V gene (reference sequence). Germline trimming cut 2 bases from V and 1 base from J; bases unmatched to any gene: 6.

The table lists this clone with a few counts. The J gene is TRBJ2-2, the V gene TRBV19, with no clear D. Germline V gene data show CDR1 as LNHDA and CDR2 as SQIVND (reference sequence). Trimming left V 6 bases short and J 6 bases short, with 8 bases between. The CDR3 is 12 residues long. In nucleotides, the CDR3 is TGTGCCAGTAGAATTACGGCCGGGGAGCTGTTTTTT. Encoded protein: CASRITAGELFF. The full variable domain, its missing parts supplied by reference TRBV19 and TRBJ2-2, is DGGITQSPKYLFRKEGQNVTLSCEQNLNHDAMYWYRQDPGQGLRLIYYSQIVNDFQKGDIAEGYSVSREKKESFPLTVTSAQKNPTAFYLCASRITAGELFFGEGSRLTVL.

The CDR3 nucleotides read TGTGCCAGTAGTGTACAGGGGGCGACTGGAAACACCATATATTTT. Its protein product is CASSVQGATGNTIYF. The chain carries TRBV19 and TRBJ1-3; 9 nucleotides line up with TRBD1. Germline lookup yields CDR1 LNHDA and CDR2 SQIVND (reference sequence). Trimming removed 5 bases from V and 2 bases from J; junction bases left unmatched: 4. The CDR3 totals 15 residues.

This chain joins TRBV2 and TRBJ1-3; TRBD1 aligns across 11 bases. Per germline, CDR1 SNHLY and CDR2 FYNNEI. Losses at the gene ends were 4 bases for V and 4 bases for J; bases not matched to a gene: 3. The CDR3 is made up of 15 amino acids. The CDR3 DNA reads TGTGCCAGCAGTGTTGGACAGGGGGCCGGAAACACCATATATTTT. It translates to CASSVGQGAGNTIYF.

The chain combines TRBV27 with TRBJ1-1; TRBD1 aligns across 7 bases. The CDR3 has 14 residues. V shed 9 bases, J shed 4 bases, and the junction held 11 bases outside the gene matches. CDR1 MNHEY and CDR2 SMNVEV come from the germline V gene (reference sequence). The CDR3 here is CASSLRGGVTEAFF. Here the CDR3 DNA reads TGTGCCAGTAGTCTTCGAGGGGGCGTCACTGAAGCTTTCTTT.

The chain carries TRBV27 and TRBJ1-4; TRBD1 matches at 7 bases. The J segment lost 1 base and the V segment lost 9 bases, leaving 2 bases of the junction unmatched. The CDR3 is made up of 13 amino acids. CDR1 and CDR2 from the germline V gene are MNHEY and SMNVEV (reference sequence). The chain's CDR3 is CASRQGTNEKLFF. In DNA, the CDR3 is TGTGCCAGTAGACAGGGAACTAATGAAAAACTGTTTTTT.

This chain joins TRBV2 and TRBJ2-2, with D possibly TRBD1 on 6 matching bases. Germline V gene sequence: CDR1 SNHLY, CDR2 FYNNEI. CDR3 length: 16 residues. V dropped 11 bases and J dropped 4 bases, with 23 bases sitting between them. The CDR3 region has the DNA TGTGCCGGCCTAGGGGGAAACGGAGCTCGCACCGGGGAGCTGTTTTTT. Its translation is CAGLGGNGARTGELFF.

This chain connects TRBV7-3 to TRBJ1-6; TRBD1 is a possible D gene (6 bases). This CDR3 region has 16 residues. Germline CDR1 is SGHTA and CDR2 is FQGTGA. With 1 base removed from V and 6 bases from J, the gap between germline ends came to 13 bases. The CDR3 DNA reads TGTGCCAGCAGCTTAATGGGCAGGGGCGCTAATTCACCCCTCCACTTT. Its protein is CASSLMGRGANSPLHF. The variable domain in full, with the rest retrieved from reference TRBV7-3 and TRBJ1-6, is GAGVSQTPSNKVTEKGKYVELRCDPISGHTALYWYRQSLGQGPEFLIYFQGTGAADDSGLPNDRFFAVRPEGSVSTLKIQRTERGDSAVYLCASSLMGRGANSPLHFGNGTRLTVT.

CDR3 sequence (DNA): TGTGCCAGCAGCTTAGAACTGGCCTGGGGGTATGGCTACACCTTC. Its protein product is CASSLELAWGYGYTF. The genes are TRBV7-8 and TRBJ1-2; possible D gene TRBD1, 5 bases. This CDR3 has 15 residues. Trimming shortened V by 1 base and J by 5 bases, and 14 bases separated the two germline ends. Looked up from germline, CDR1 is SGHVS and CDR2 is FQNEAQ.

The chain couples TRBV6-4 to TRBJ2-1; the D gene is possibly TRBD1 (5 bases). The length of the CDR3 is 14 residues. From germline, CDR1 is MRHNA and CDR2 SNTAGT. V was clipped by 4 bases and J by 14 bases, with 21 bases between them. The CDR3 bases are TGTGCCAGCAGTGCGGGCCTGTTGGGGCAAGATAAGTTCTTC. Its protein is CASSAGLLGQDKFF.

This clone was seen more than once but under ten times. The gene calls are TRBV9 and TRBJ1-5, with a weak D call TRBD1 (6 bases). CDR1 SGDLS and CDR2 YYNGEE come from the germline V gene. V was pared by 0 bases and J by 8 bases, with 15 bases between. The CDR3 length is 15 residues. The CDR3 bases are TGTGCCAGCAGCGTAGTTGGGGGGCCGGGGGAGCCCCAGCATTTT. Its translation: CASSVVGGPGEPQHF.

J is TRBJ2-1 and V is TRBV25-1; D ambiguous. Germline lookup yields CDR1 MGHDK and CDR2 SYGVNS. The CDR3 totals 11 residues. Trimming shortened V by 3 bases and J by 10 bases, and 7 bases separated the two germline ends. CDR3 protein: CASSDPQEQFF. CDR3 DNA: TGTGCCAGCAGTGACCCCCAGGAGCAGTTCTTC.

The rearrangement uses TRBV28 and TRBJ2-2, with D tentatively TRBD2 (7 bases). Trimming took off 6 bases at V and 0 bases at J, with 11 bases between the two ends. The length of the CDR3 is 15 residues. CDR1 and CDR2 from the germline V gene are MDHEN and SYDVKM. The CDR3 spells CASRGGGSNTGELFF. Here the CDR3 DNA reads TGTGCCAGCAGGGGAGGGGGATCGAACACCGGGGAGCTGTTTTTT.

CDR3: CASSLGLGSTDTQYF. DNA of the CDR3: TGTGCCAGCAGCTTGGGACTGGGGAGCACAGATACGCAGTATTTT. The chain is built from TRBV5-4 and TRBJ2-3; no clear D gene. The germline CDR1 and CDR2 sequences are SGHNT and YYREEE (reference sequence). This CDR3 spans 15 amino acids. The germline V and J ends were trimmed by 0 bases and 0 bases, with 8 bases remaining between them.

The gene calls are TRBV7-2 and TRBJ2-1; D is unresolved. V lost 5 bases and J lost 0, with 14 bases in between. This CDR3 is built from 16 residues. Germline lookup yields CDR1 SGHTA and CDR2 FQGNSA. The CDR3 coding sequence is TGTGCCAGCAGCCCACCCGGTCTTAGCTCCTACAATGAGCAGTTCTTC. Residues: CASSPPGLSSYNEQFF.

The chain links TRBV7-3 to TRBJ2-5; TRBD1 matches at 7 bases. V shed 4 bases and J 1 base; nucleotides not matched to a gene: 0. Germline CDR1 reads SGHTA; CDR2 reads FQGTGA. The CDR3 is 13 residues long. CDR3 nucleotides: TGTGCCAGCAGCTACAGGGGCCAAGAGACCCAGTACTTC. Translated: CASSYRGQETQYF.